Listed below are T cell receptor beta chains from one sample, sequenced in a study of control samples from healthy donors and cancer patients. Method: immunoSEQ multiplex PCR; TCRdb's copy keeps in-frame clones and lacks some. The data contain 130,000 to 150,000 clones, around 90% of them seen just once; the ten biggest clones take up roughly 3.1%. Sequencing was performed on blood. The receptors were gathered from a man aged 30 to 45 in good health. Each CDR3 is given with its conserved first and last residue. Each record gives: clone size, D gene, J gene, V gene, CDR3 DNA, CDR3 protein. D genes are given only for firm matches. Size is omitted from some rows. Given values are once, few, many or a class for expanded clones.

abundance: NA; d_gene: NA; j_gene: TRBJ1-2; v_gene: TRBV29-1; CDR3nt: TGCAGCGTTGTGGGGGGTGACTATGGCTACACCTTC; CDR3aa: CSVVGGDYGYTF
abundance: NA; d_gene: NA; j_gene: TRBJ1-2; v_gene: TRBV6-6; CDR3nt: TGTGCCAGCAGTTACGGGACTGCCCTACTCTACACCTTC; CDR3aa: CASSYGTALLYTF
abundance: NA; d_gene: NA; j_gene: TRBJ1-3; v_gene: TRBV7-2; CDR3nt: TGTGCCAGCAGCTACTCGGGGGCTGGAAACACCATATATTTT; CDR3aa: CASSYSGAGNTIYF
abundance: NA; d_gene: TRBD1; j_gene: TRBJ2-7; v_gene: TRBV6-5; CDR3nt: TGTGCCAGCTCTCGGGACAGGGCAGTCTACGAGCAGTACTTC; CDR3aa: CASSRDRAVYEQYF
abundance: NA; d_gene: NA; j_gene: TRBJ1-1; v_gene: TRBV19; CDR3nt: TGTGCCAGTAGAGGGCAGGGGATGAACACTGAAGCTTTCTTT; CDR3aa: CASRGQGMNTEAFF
abundance: NA; d_gene: NA; j_gene: TRBJ2-1; v_gene: TRBV13; CDR3nt: TGTGCCAGCAGCCTCCAGTTGGTCAATGAGCAGTTCTTC; CDR3aa: CASSLQLVNEQFF
abundance: NA; d_gene: TRBD1; j_gene: TRBJ2-1; v_gene: TRBV2; CDR3nt: TGTGCCAGCAGTGACAGGGGGTCAAACAATGAGCAGTTCTTC; CDR3aa: CASSDRGSNNEQFF
abundance: NA; d_gene: NA; j_gene: TRBJ2-2; v_gene: TRBV14; CDR3nt: TGTGCCAGCAGCCAAAGACTCGGCGGTCCCGGGGAGCTGTTTTTT; CDR3aa: CASSQRLGGPGELFF
abundance: NA; d_gene: NA; j_gene: TRBJ2-7; v_gene: TRBV29-1; CDR3nt: TGCAGCGCTCGTTCAGGGGTCAGCTCCTACGAGCAGTACTTC; CDR3aa: CSARSGVSSYEQYF
abundance: NA; d_gene: NA; j_gene: TRBJ1-5; v_gene: TRBV28; CDR3nt: TGTGCCAGCAGAACTCCCGTCGCCTTAGAGCCCCAGCATTTT; CDR3aa: CASRTPVALEPQHF
abundance: NA; d_gene: NA; j_gene: TRBJ2-7; v_gene: TRBV21-1; CDR3nt: TGTGCCAGCAGCACCCGGGACAGACCTTACGAGCAGTACTTC; CDR3aa: CASSTRDRPYEQYF
abundance: NA; d_gene: NA; j_gene: TRBJ1-6; v_gene: TRBV7-9; CDR3nt: TGTGCCAGCAGCTTCAGGGAGGTAAATTCACCCCTCCACTTT; CDR3aa: CASSFREVNSPLHF
abundance: NA; d_gene: NA; j_gene: TRBJ2-1; v_gene: TRBV27; CDR3nt: TGTGCCAGCAGTTTATCGGCGTCCTACAATGAGCAGTTCTTC; CDR3aa: CASSLSASYNEQFF
abundance: NA; d_gene: NA; j_gene: TRBJ2-5; v_gene: TRBV5-5; CDR3nt: TGTGCCAGCAGCTTAAGGAAAGAGACCCAGTACTTC; CDR3aa: CASSLRKETQYF
abundance: NA; d_gene: NA; j_gene: TRBJ1-6; v_gene: TRBV30; CDR3nt: TGTGCCTGGAGTGTTAATAGGGGCGCGGATAATTCACCCCTCCACTTT; CDR3aa: CAWSVNRGADNSPLHF
abundance: NA; d_gene: TRBD2; j_gene: TRBJ2-7; v_gene: TRBV13; CDR3nt: TGTGCCAGCAGCTCAGAGGGTAGCGGGGCATACGAGCAGTACTTC; CDR3aa: CASSSEGSGAYEQYF
abundance: NA; d_gene: TRBD1; j_gene: TRBJ2-1; v_gene: TRBV19; CDR3nt: TGTGCCAGTAGTATGGGGACAGCATACAATGAGCAGTTCTTC; CDR3aa: CASSMGTAYNEQFF
abundance: NA; d_gene: TRBD1; j_gene: TRBJ2-1; v_gene: TRBV9; CDR3nt: TGTGCCAGCAGCGCTCGAAGGACAGGAATCGTGTATGAGCAGTTCTTC; CDR3aa: CASSARRTGIVYEQFF
abundance: NA; d_gene: NA; j_gene: TRBJ1-1; v_gene: TRBV5-1; CDR3nt: TGCGCCAGCAGCGAGGGCCCCGGCGGGACTGAAGCTTTCTTT; CDR3aa: CASSEGPGGTEAFF
abundance: NA; d_gene: NA; j_gene: TRBJ1-1; v_gene: TRBV15; CDR3nt: TGTGCCACCAGCAGAGGTAGAAGCGGGGCGAGGACTGAAGCTTTCTTT; CDR3aa: CATSRGRSGARTEAFF
abundance: NA; d_gene: NA; j_gene: TRBJ1-3; v_gene: TRBV29-1; CDR3nt: TGCAGCGTTGAAAATTGGTCAGAATCCTCTGGAAACACCATATATTTT; CDR3aa: CSVENWSESSGNTIYF
abundance: NA; d_gene: NA; j_gene: TRBJ1-4; v_gene: TRBV6-5; CDR3nt: TGTGCCAGCAGTTACTCAGGGACAACCCGTAATGAAAAACTGTTTTTT; CDR3aa: CASSYSGTTRNEKLFF
abundance: NA; d_gene: NA; j_gene: TRBJ2-6; v_gene: TRBV6-1; CDR3nt: TGTGCCAGCAGTGAGGTAGGAGGCTCTGGGGCCAACGTCCTGACTTTC; CDR3aa: CASSEVGGSGANVLTF
abundance: NA; d_gene: NA; j_gene: TRBJ2-1; v_gene: TRBV19; CDR3nt: TGTGCCAGTAGTATAGGACAAATTTCCTACAATGAGCAGTTCTTC; CDR3aa: CASSIGQISYNEQFF
abundance: NA; d_gene: TRBD2; j_gene: TRBJ2-3; v_gene: TRBV11-3; CDR3nt: TGTGCCAGCAGCTTGATGACTAGCGGGGGCACAGATACGCAGTATTTT; CDR3aa: CASSLMTSGGTDTQYF
abundance: NA; d_gene: TRBD2; j_gene: TRBJ2-1; v_gene: TRBV10-2; CDR3nt: TGCGCCAGCAGTGATACTAGCGGGGCTATCTACAATGAGCAGTTCTTC; CDR3aa: CASSDTSGAIYNEQFF
abundance: NA; d_gene: TRBD1; j_gene: TRBJ1-2; v_gene: TRBV19; CDR3nt: TGTGCCAGTAGTATAACATGGGACAGTAACTATGGCTACACCTTC; CDR3aa: CASSITWDSNYGYTF
abundance: NA; d_gene: NA; j_gene: TRBJ1-1; v_gene: TRBV5-5; CDR3nt: TGTGCCAGCAGCTTTGGCACTGAAGCTTTCTTT; CDR3aa: CASSFGTEAFF
abundance: NA; d_gene: TRBD1; j_gene: TRBJ2-7; v_gene: TRBV18; CDR3nt: TGTGCCAGCTCACGGGACAGGGGTTACGAGCAGTACTTC; CDR3aa: CASSRDRGYEQYF
abundance: NA; d_gene: NA; j_gene: TRBJ1-3; v_gene: TRBV6-5; CDR3nt: TGTGCCAGCAGGACAAACAGGGCTGGAAACACCATATATTTT; CDR3aa: CASRTNRAGNTIYF
abundance: NA; d_gene: NA; j_gene: TRBJ2-3; v_gene: TRBV24-1; CDR3nt: TGTGCCACCAATTCGGATACGCAGTATTTT; CDR3aa: CATNSDTQYF
abundance: NA; d_gene: NA; j_gene: TRBJ1-3; v_gene: TRBV5-1; CDR3nt: TGCGCCAGCAGCGAAAGGAGGCTGGGTGGAAACACCATATATTTT; CDR3aa: CASSERRLGGNTIYF
abundance: NA; d_gene: NA; j_gene: TRBJ2-2; v_gene: TRBV28; CDR3nt: TGTGCCAGCAGTTTATTACGCTACACCGGGGAGCTGTTTTTT; CDR3aa: CASSLLRYTGELFF
abundance: NA; d_gene: NA; j_gene: TRBJ2-7; v_gene: TRBV30; CDR3nt: TGTGCCTGGAGTCCCATGTTAAGTGGGGACGACGAGCAGTACTTC; CDR3aa: CAWSPMLSGDDEQYF
abundance: few; d_gene: TRBD1; j_gene: TRBJ2-7; v_gene: TRBV4-1; CDR3nt: TGCGCCAGCAGCCAAGTCGATGACAGGGGCTACGAGCAGTACTTC; CDR3aa: CASSQVDDRGYEQYF
abundance: NA; d_gene: NA; j_gene: TRBJ2-3; v_gene: TRBV9; CDR3nt: TGTGCCAGCAGCGTAGGGGCGGGGGCTAGCACAGATACGCAGTATTTT; CDR3aa: CASSVGAGASTDTQYF
abundance: NA; d_gene: NA; j_gene: TRBJ2-7; v_gene: TRBV15; CDR3nt: TGTGCCACCAGCAGAGGGCCAGGTAAAACCTACGAGCAGTACTTC; CDR3aa: CATSRGPGKTYEQYF
abundance: NA; d_gene: TRBD2; j_gene: TRBJ2-3; v_gene: TRBV6-1; CDR3nt: TGTGCCAGCAGTGATAGGCGGGGGGGCAGTGGTGATACGCAGTATTTT; CDR3aa: CASSDRRGGSGDTQYF
abundance: NA; d_gene: NA; j_gene: TRBJ1-2; v_gene: TRBV24-1; CDR3nt: TGTGCCACCAGTGAACCTACAGGAACACAGGGCCCCTATGGCTACACCTTC; CDR3aa: CATSEPTGTQGPYGYTF
abundance: NA; d_gene: TRBD1; j_gene: TRBJ1-2; v_gene: TRBV28; CDR3nt: TGTGCCAGCAGTTTACCGGGACAGAACTATGGCTACACCTTC; CDR3aa: CASSLPGQNYGYTF
abundance: NA; d_gene: TRBD2; j_gene: TRBJ2-1; v_gene: TRBV10-1; CDR3nt: TGCGCCAGCAGTCACAGCGGGGGGGCGAATGAGCAGTTCTTC; CDR3aa: CASSHSGGANEQFF
abundance: NA; d_gene: TRBD2; j_gene: TRBJ2-3; v_gene: TRBV30; CDR3nt: TGTGCCTGGAAAGATGCGGGGGGGACAGATACGCAGTATTTT; CDR3aa: CAWKDAGGTDTQYF